The 26 T cell receptor beta chains in this list originate from one sample, sequenced in a study of cytomegalovirus exposure and HLA in healthy donors (TCRdb year 2017). Preparation of the library involved the immunoSEQ multiplex PCR assay. A mixture of 60 forward primers for TCR Vbeta segments and 13 reverse primers for TCR Jbeta segments was used in the multiplex PCR. TCRdb limited this immuneACCESS table to in-frame rearrangements with V and J called. A share of clones is missing; checked studies link under half to unresolved V genes, and the rest is unexplained. This sample gives under 75,000 clones in total; around two thirds of them show up just once. In total, the top ten clones hold roughly 10% of the sample. Specimen: PBMCs. All receptors derive from a human donor in good health.

The rearrangement uses TRBV11-2 and TRBJ2-7; 7 bases match TRBD1. V dropped 6 bases and J dropped 5; count of bases not matched to a gene: 13. CDR3 length equals 15 residues. In germline, CDR1 is SGHAT, CDR2 FQNNGV. CDR3 bases: TGTGCCAGCAGTTCTAGGGGGCGGCCCCCCAACGAGCAGTACTTC. This gives the protein CASSSRGRPPNEQYF.

The rearrangement joins TRBV9 to TRBJ2-6; tentatively, D is TRBD1 (6 bases). V lost 4 bases and J lost 2, with 10 bases in between. The CDR3 contains 15 residues. In germline, CDR1 is SGDLS, CDR2 YYNGEE. The CDR3 here is CASSSSGAGANVLTF. In DNA form, the CDR3 reads TGTGCCAGCAGCTCCTCAGGGGCTGGGGCCAACGTCCTGACTTTC.

The rearrangement joins TRBV29-1 to TRBJ2-5; D call uncertain. This CDR3 is 12 amino acids long. Germline V gene data show CDR1 as SQVTM and CDR2 as ANQGSEA. Trimming cost V 4 bases and J 5 bases, with 11 bases left between them. The CDR3 loop is CSVGLLGETQYF. Written as DNA, the CDR3 is TGCAGCGTTGGGCTGCTCGGGGAGACCCAGTACTTC.

This chain joins TRBV5-1 and TRBJ1-1; D might be TRBD1 (6 bases). Germline CDR1 is SGHRS and CDR2 is YFSETQ. V lost 4 bases, J lost 1 base, and 11 bases lay in between. CDR3 size: 14 residues. The CDR3 DNA reads as TGCGCCAGCAGCCCACGGACAGCGAACACTGAAGCTTTCTTT. Its translation: CASSPRTANTEAFF. The whole variable domain, remainder taken from reference TRBV5-1 and TRBJ1-1, is KAGVTQTPRYLIKTRGQQVTLSCSPISGHRSVSWYQQTPGQGLQFLFEYFSETQRNKGNFPGRFSGRQFSNSRSEMNVSTLELGDSALYLCASSPRTANTEAFFGQGTRLTVV.

This clone was counted only a few times. V and J are TRBV5-1 and TRBJ2-1; 10 positions match TRBD2. Germline loops: CDR1 SGHRS, CDR2 YFSETQ. The CDR3 loop spans 15 amino acids. After removal of 0 bases from V and 8 bases from J, the junction contained 5 bases not matched to a gene. CDR3 DNA: TGCGCCAGCAGCTTGGCCCTAGCGGGAGCATATGAGCAGTTCTTC. Its translation is CASSLALAGAYEQFF.

The sample holds a few counts of this clone. V usage is TRBV29-1 and J usage is TRBJ1-2; tentatively, D is TRBD1 (5 bases). Germline CDR1 reads SQVTM; CDR2 reads ANQGSEA. CDR3 length equals 12 residues. V shed 3 bases and J shed 4 bases, with 9 bases lying between them. CDR3 sequence reads: CSVEGEAYGYTF. CDR3 DNA: TGCAGCGTTGAGGGGGAGGCCTATGGCTACACCTTC.

The chain carries TRBV6-5 and TRBJ2-5; possibly TRBD1 for D (6 bases). V was trimmed by 2 bases and J by 4 bases, leaving 11 bases between them. CDR1 is MNHEY and CDR2 is SVGAGI in the germline V gene. This CDR3 has 14 amino acids. CDR3 sequence reads: CASSYETGRETQYF. The CDR3 coding sequence is TGTGCCAGCAGTTACGAAACAGGGAGAGAGACCCAGTACTTC.

The rearrangement joins TRBV30 to TRBJ1-1; 8 positions match TRBD1. Germline V CDR1 and CDR2: GTSNPN, SVGIG (reference sequence). Unmatched junction bases numbered 8, after V lost 3 bases and J lost 5 bases. This CDR3 region has 14 residues. The CDR3 bases are TGTGCCTGGAGGACCGCAGGGGGCGGGACTGAAGCTTTCTTT. As protein: CAWRTAGGGTEAFF.

The sample holds a few counts of this clone. The chain recombines TRBV27 with TRBJ1-2; tentatively, D is TRBD1 (5 bases). The CDR3 sequence is 15 residues long. Trimming removed 4 bases from V and 4 bases from J, with 16 bases in between. Germline V lookup: CDR1 MNHEY, CDR2 SMNVEV (reference sequence). The CDR3 is CASSSFNRLRYGYTF. DNA of the CDR3: TGTGCCAGCAGTTCCTTCAACAGGCTCCGCTATGGCTACACCTTC.

In this sample, this clone turned up a few times. This sequence joins TRBV6-5 and TRBJ2-7; the match to TRBD1 covers 10 bases. Germline V gives CDR1 MNHEY, CDR2 SVGAGI. The J segment lost 5 bases and the V segment lost 6 bases, leaving 7 bases of the junction unmatched. The CDR3 totals 14 residues. CDR3 sequence: CASRRTGGLNEQYF. The CDR3 DNA sequence: TGTGCCAGCAGACGGACAGGGGGGTTAAACGAGCAGTACTTC.

This clone was seen once. The V call is TRBV28, the J call TRBJ2-7; 8 bases fit TRBD1. The V gene end was trimmed by 6 bases and the J gene end by 2 bases; junction bases not matched to a gene: 9. The CDR3 runs 15 residues. Per the germline V gene, CDR1 is MDHEN and CDR2 is SYDVKM. Here the CDR3 DNA reads TGTGCCAGCAGCCAACCCGGGACAGGAACCTACGAGCAGTACTTC. Protein: CASSQPGTGTYEQYF.

This clone was found many times. V and J are TRBV19 and TRBJ1-5; maybe TRBD1 (5 bases). Looked up from germline, CDR1 is LNHDA and CDR2 is SQIVND (reference sequence). V was shortened by 4 bases and J by 0 bases, with 10 bases between the two germline ends. CDR3 length: 15 residues. The CDR3 protein is CASSTRQYSNQPQHF. DNA for the CDR3: TGTGCCAGTAGTACCCGACAGTATAGCAATCAGCCCCAGCATTTT.

This clone turned up a few times. The V and J genes are TRBV9 and TRBJ2-1; TRBD2 agrees at 16 bases. Per the germline V gene, CDR1 is SGDLS and CDR2 is YYNGEE. The junction had 5 bases not matched to a gene; V was cut back by 0 bases and J by 5 bases. CDR3 length: 18 residues. CDR3 in DNA: TGTGCCAGCAGCGTAGGGGGACTAGCGGGAGGGCCCCACAATGAGCAGTTCTTC. Its translation is CASSVGGLAGGPHNEQFF.

This clone was seen only a few times. The genes are TRBV5-1 and TRBJ1-1; the D is unclear. The ends were cut back, 0 bases at V and 3 bases at J, with 9 bases in the middle. Looked up from germline, CDR1 is SGHRS and CDR2 is YFSETQ. There are 14 residues in the CDR3. This chain's CDR3 is CASSLEWQHTEAFF. CDR3 coding DNA: TGCGCCAGCAGCTTGGAATGGCAACACACTGAAGCTTTCTTT.

The CDR3 DNA is TGTGCCACCAGTGACAGGGGTGAGACCCAGTACTTC. Translating it yields CATSDRGETQYF. The genes are TRBV15 and TRBJ2-5; TRBD1 aligns across 8 bases. The CDR3 is made up of 12 amino acids. Germline CDR1 reads LNHNV; CDR2 reads YYDKDF (reference sequence). Trimming removed 6 bases from V and 5 bases from J; junction bases left unmatched: 2. The full variable domain, in which reference TRBV15 and TRBJ2-5 provide the parts outside the CDR3, is DAMVIQNPRYQVTQFGKPVTLSCSQTLNHNVMYWYQQKSSQAPKLLFHYYDKDFNNEADTPDNFQSRRPNTSFCFLDIRSPGLGDTAMYLCATSDRGETQYFGPGTRLLVL.

The rearrangement joins TRBV7-9 to TRBJ1-4; D might be TRBD1 (5 bases). The CDR3 is 15 amino acids. From germline, CDR1 is SEHNR and CDR2 FQNEAQ (reference sequence). The germline V and J ends were trimmed by 5 bases and 5 bases, with 15 bases remaining between them. This chain's CDR3 is CASSPQGQRNEKLFF. In DNA, the CDR3 is TGTGCCAGCAGCCCCCAGGGCCAACGAAATGAAAAACTGTTTTTT.

The chain is built from TRBV21-1 and TRBJ2-5; the table names TRBD1, a call not compared with the DNA. TRBV21-1 is a pseudogene. The CDR3 consists of 16 residues. The CDR3 reads CASSNFPGQGPETQYF. The CDR3 coding sequence is TGTGCCAGCAGCAACTTTCCGGGACAGGGACCAGAGACCCAGTACTTC.

This clone was seen just once. The rearrangement links TRBV5-6 to TRBJ1-2; D is unclear. CDR3 length: 12 amino acids. Germline values: CDR1 SGHDT, CDR2 YYEEEE. Trimming cost V 4 bases and J 4 bases, with 8 bases left between them. CDR3 in amino acids: CASSNSSYGYTF. The CDR3 bases are TGTGCCAGCAGCAACAGCTCCTATGGCTACACCTTC.

This clone was observed a handful of times. The chain joins TRBV28 to TRBJ2-7, with 12 bases fitting TRBD2. The CDR3 is 16 residues long. Germline loops: CDR1 MDHEN, CDR2 SYDVKM. V shed 4 bases and J 4 bases; nucleotides not matched to a gene: 8. The CDR3 sequence is CASSSLRLAGVYEQYF. The CDR3 nucleotides read TGTGCCAGCAGTTCCCTAAGACTAGCGGGAGTATACGAGCAGTACTTC.

V gene TRBV18 combines with J gene TRBJ2-1; 13 nucleotides agree with TRBD2. With V trimmed by 5 bases and J by 5 bases, 3 bases remained unmatched. The CDR3 runs to 15 residues. CDR1 is KGHSH and CDR2 is LQKENI in the germline V gene. CDR3: CASSSGLAGDNEQFF. The CDR3 nucleotides are TGTGCCAGCTCATCCGGACTAGCGGGGGACAATGAGCAGTTCTTC. The variable domain in full, with the rest retrieved from reference TRBV18 and TRBJ2-1, is NAGVMQNPRHLVRRRGQEARLRCSPMKGHSHVYWYRQLPEEGLKFMVYLQKENIIDESGMPKERFSAEFPKEGPSILRIQQVVRGDSAAYFCASSSGLAGDNEQFFGPGTRLTVL.

This chain connects TRBV7-3 to TRBJ2-1; perhaps TRBD1 as D (5 bases). Germline assignment: CDR1 SGHTA and CDR2 FQGTGA. CDR3 length equals 12 residues. Deletions cut 3 bases from V and 7 bases from J, with 7 bases between. The CDR3 is CASSFSGNEQFF. The CDR3 bases are TGTGCCAGCAGCTTTTCAGGGAATGAGCAGTTCTTC.

The chain couples TRBV6-5 to TRBJ1-2; TRBD1 agrees at 7 bases. In germline, CDR1 is MNHEY, CDR2 SVGAGI. The CDR3 is 15 residues long. V shed 0 bases and J 3 bases; nucleotides not matched to a gene: 4. The DNA of the CDR3 is TGTGCCAGCAGTTACTCAGGGGGCGCGGACTATGGCTACACCTTC. Its translation is CASSYSGGADYGYTF.

V and J are TRBV2 and TRBJ1-1; 8 nucleotides agree with TRBD1. After removal of 6 bases from V and 5 bases from J, the junction contained 11 bases not matched to a gene. Germline CDR1 is SNHLY and CDR2 is FYNNEI. CDR3 size: 15 residues. For the CDR3, the DNA is TGTGCCAGCAGCTCTTCCGGGACAGGAGAAACTGAAGCTTTCTTT. It yields the protein CASSSSGTGETEAFF.

The chain is built from TRBV13 and TRBJ2-7; 8 nucleotides match TRBD1. The J segment lost 2 bases and the V segment lost 5 bases, leaving 2 bases of the junction unmatched. The CDR3 covers 13 residues. Germline CDR1 and CDR2: PRHDT and FYEKMQ (reference sequence). Written as DNA, the CDR3 is TGTGCCAGCAGCCGGACAGGGCCCTACGAGCAGTACTTC. Protein sequence: CASSRTGPYEQYF.

This clone was found a few times. The chain is built from TRBV7-3 and TRBJ1-3, with D maybe TRBD1 (5 bases). There are 14 residues in the CDR3. V lost 2 bases to trimming and J lost 4 bases, with 9 bases between them. Germline CDR1 SGHTA, CDR2 FQGTGA. CDR3 DNA sequence: TGTGCCAGCAGCTTACAGGGTGGGGGAAACACCATATATTTT. Translating gives CASSLQGGGNTIYF.

This clone was picked up a small number of times. The chain has TRBV5-4 and TRBJ2-7; 10 nucleotides agree with TRBD1. The germline V gene encodes CDR1 SGHNT and CDR2 YYREEE (reference sequence). V lost 2 bases, J lost 2 bases, and 1 base stayed unmatched. This CDR3 is built from 14 residues. The CDR3 DNA is TGTGCCAGCAGCTTCGGGACAGGGGCCTACGAGCAGTACTTC. Translation: CASSFGTGAYEQYF.